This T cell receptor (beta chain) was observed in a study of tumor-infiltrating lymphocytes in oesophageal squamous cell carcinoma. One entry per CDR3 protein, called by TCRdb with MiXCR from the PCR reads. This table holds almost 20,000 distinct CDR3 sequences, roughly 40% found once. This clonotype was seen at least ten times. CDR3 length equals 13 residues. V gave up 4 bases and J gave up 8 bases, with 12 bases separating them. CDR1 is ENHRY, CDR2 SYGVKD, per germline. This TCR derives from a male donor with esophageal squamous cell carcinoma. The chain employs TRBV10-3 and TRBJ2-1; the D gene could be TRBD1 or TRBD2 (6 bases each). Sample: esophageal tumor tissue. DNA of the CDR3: TGTGCCATCAGTGCCGGGGGCCGAGATGAGCAGTTCTTC. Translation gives CAISAGGRDEQFF.